A selection of T cell receptor beta chains follows, all from one sample in a study of PD-1 blockade in classical Hodgkin lymphoma. The protocol was immunoSEQ multiplex PCR, while the TCRdb copy is restricted to in-frame clones and leaves out a portion. This sample carries about 13,000 clones, around 85% of them seen once, and the ten largest clones take around 0.92%. The specimen comprised CD4+ T cells from blood, sampled before the fourth cycle of nivolumab. The receptors here all came from a human donor with classical Hodgkin lymphoma. Each CDR3 is given with its conserved first and last residue. The D gene is left open where the match is weak. Clone size is stated in some rows and not others, as once, few, many or a class when expanded.

TGTGCCAGCAGCGGGACAGGGCCCTACGAGCAGTACTTC | CASSGTGPYEQYF | - | TRBJ2-7 | TRBV7-9 | TRBD1
TGTGCCAGCAGCTTATGTTTCGGGCCGGGACAGAGGTGCAATGAGCAGTTCTTC | CASSLCFGPGQRCNEQFF | - | TRBJ2-1 | TRBV7-7 | TRBD1
TGTGCCAGTTCACAGGGAGGCTATGGCTACACCTTC | CASSQGGYGYTF | - | TRBJ1-2 | TRBV2 | -
TGTGCCAGCAGCTTAGGTCGGCACTCCAATGGCTACACCTTC | CASSLGRHSNGYTF | - | TRBJ1-2 | TRBV7-2 | -
TGCGCCAGCAGCACCCCTGACAGGGGGCGCCGTGGCTACACCTTC | CASSTPDRGRRGYTF | once | TRBJ1-2 | TRBV5-1 | TRBD1
TGCAGCGTTGAAAGCGGTAGCACAGATACGCAGTATTTT | CSVESGSTDTQYF | - | TRBJ2-3 | TRBV29-1 | -
TGTGCCAGCAGACTGAACCGCGGACAACGGAACACTGAAGCTTTCTTT | CASRLNRGQRNTEAFF | - | TRBJ1-1 | TRBV27 | -
TGTGCCAGCAGCTTTGACAGCACAGATACGCAGTATTTT | CASSFDSTDTQYF | - | TRBJ2-3 | TRBV7-9 | -
TGCGCCAGCAGCTACCGGTGGGAGGGAAGCACAGATACGCAGTATTTT | CASSYRWEGSTDTQYF | - | TRBJ2-3 | TRBV4-3 | TRBD2
TGTGCCATCAGTGGACTAGCGGGAACCTCCTACAATGAGCAGTTCTTC | CAISGLAGTSYNEQFF | - | TRBJ2-1 | TRBV10-3 | TRBD2
TGTGCCAGCAGCAAAGGGGTCCCCCCGTCATACGAGCAGTACTTC | CASSKGVPPSYEQYF | - | TRBJ2-7 | TRBV9 | -
TGTGCCAGCAGCCCCGAGAGGACTGAAGCTTTCTTT | CASSPERTEAFF | - | TRBJ1-1 | TRBV7-9 | -
TGTGCCATCGGAGGTAGGGGTCGGCAGTTCTTC | CAIGGRGRQFF | - | TRBJ2-1 | TRBV10-3 | -
TGTGCCAGCAGCTTTGGGAAATGGGCTTCGGGCTATGGCTACACCTTC | CASSFGKWASGYGYTF | - | TRBJ1-2 | TRBV5-4 | -
TGTGCCAGTAGTCTAGGACTGCCACAGGGAGATACGCAGTATTTT | CASSLGLPQGDTQYF | - | TRBJ2-3 | TRBV19 | -
TGTGCCAGCAGGCCGACAGGGTTCTCCGGGGAGCTGTTTTTT | CASRPTGFSGELFF | - | TRBJ2-2 | TRBV6-5 | TRBD1
TGTGCCAGTAGTTCGACAGCCCTCGATACGCAGTATTTT | CASSSTALDTQYF | - | TRBJ2-3 | TRBV19 | -
TGTGCCAGCAGCTTCCTGCGGGGGACAGATACGCAGTATTTT | CASSFLRGTDTQYF | - | TRBJ2-3 | TRBV11-2 | TRBD2
TGTGCCAGCAGTTACACAGGGGGCAACGTCGCGACTGAAGCTTTCTTT | CASSYTGGNVATEAFF | - | TRBJ1-1 | TRBV6-6 | TRBD1
TGTGCCAGCAGTTACCCGACAGGGACCTCTGGAAACACCATATATTTT | CASSYPTGTSGNTIYF | - | TRBJ1-3 | TRBV6-6 | TRBD1
TGCGCCAGCAGCTTGTTGGGACAGGGCTCCTACAATGAGCAGTTCTTC | CASSLLGQGSYNEQFF | - | TRBJ2-1 | TRBV5-1 | TRBD1
TGTGCCAGCAGCTTTAATCCTAGCGGAGGCGGGGAGCTGTTTTTT | CASSFNPSGGGELFF | - | TRBJ2-2 | TRBV7-2 | TRBD2
TGTGCCAGCAGCTTAAATATGGGGGGGGAGCAGTACTTC | CASSLNMGGEQYF | - | TRBJ2-7 | TRBV11-2 | TRBD2
TGTGCCAGCAGCTTTCGCGGGGGGCCTTCCTACGAGCAGTACTTC | CASSFRGGPSYEQYF | - | TRBJ2-7 | TRBV5-8 | TRBD2
TGCGCCAGCAGCTTGGCCGGTCGACAGGGGGCCGCTGAAGCTTTCTTT | CASSLAGRQGAAEAFF | - | TRBJ1-1 | TRBV5-1 | TRBD1
TGCAGCGTTGAGAAGGCGGGAGTGTACGAGCAGTACTTC | CSVEKAGVYEQYF | - | TRBJ2-7 | TRBV29-1 | TRBD2
TGTGCCAGCAGTTTATGGGGAGAGACCCAGTACTTC | CASSLWGETQYF | few | TRBJ2-5 | TRBV28 | -
TGTGCCAGCAGCTTAGTTTCCGGGACAAGCCGCGAGCAGTACTTC | CASSLVSGTSREQYF | - | TRBJ2-7 | TRBV7-9 | -
TGTGCCAGCAGCCCGGGCCCGAGCTCCTACAATGAGCAGTTCTTC | CASSPGPSSYNEQFF | - | TRBJ2-1 | TRBV7-2 | -
TGTGCCAGCAGCGAGCTGGGGGGCGCTGGAAACACCATATATTTT | CASSELGGAGNTIYF | - | TRBJ1-3 | TRBV7-9 | -
TGTGCCAGCAGCCAAGAAAGCCGGAGAGAGACCCAGTACTTC | CASSQESRRETQYF | - | TRBJ2-5 | TRBV4-2 | -
TGTGCCATCAGTGACCCCTTAACTCTTATCGACATTACGCCCATCAATGAGCAGTTCTTC | CAISDPLTLIDITPINEQFF | - | TRBJ2-1 | TRBV10-3 | -
TGTGCCAGCAGCCCCGTCTCAAGGGCCGGGGGACATGGCTACACCTTC | CASSPVSRAGGHGYTF | - | TRBJ1-2 | TRBV5-4 | -
TGTGCCAGCAGTTTTGTTTTTGGGGACACCACCTACGAGCAGTACTTC | CASSFVFGDTTYEQYF | - | TRBJ2-7 | TRBV28 | -
TGTGCCAGTAGTTCGTCGAAACAGTTTAGCAATCAGCCCCAGCATTTT | CASSSSKQFSNQPQHF | once | TRBJ1-5 | TRBV19 | -
TGTGCCAGTAGTTTACAGGGTCGGGGAGCTTTCTTT | CASSLQGRGAFF | - | TRBJ1-1 | TRBV19 | -
TGTGCCAGCAGCTTACAGGCAGGGCTGAATTCACCCCTCCACTTT | CASSLQAGLNSPLHF | - | TRBJ1-6 | TRBV7-9 | -
TGTGCCAGCAGCTTAGAGAGATACAATGAGCAGTTCTTC | CASSLERYNEQFF | - | TRBJ2-1 | TRBV7-2 | -
TGTGCCAGTAGTATAGACCGGGGCAATGAGCAGTTCTTC | CASSIDRGNEQFF | - | TRBJ2-1 | TRBV19 | -
TGTGCCACCAGCAGAGGGAATCAGCCCCAGCATTTT | CATSRGNQPQHF | - | TRBJ1-5 | TRBV15 | -
TGTGCCAGCAGCACCCCCTCGACCGGCTTAAACACTGAAGCTTTCTTT | CASSTPSTGLNTEAFF | few | TRBJ1-1 | TRBV7-9 | -
TGTGCCAGCAGTGTCCAAAAAAGAGGGGGTGAGCAGTTCTTC | CASSVQKRGGEQFF | - | TRBJ2-1 | TRBV2 | -
TGTGCCAGCAGCGGGGGGACTACCGCCTGGAGTGAGCAGTTCTTC | CASSGGTTAWSEQFF | - | TRBJ2-1 | TRBV7-6 | TRBD2
TGTGCCAGCAGCTTAGGACAGGGTAGCCCATACGAGCAGTACTTC | CASSLGQGSPYEQYF | - | TRBJ2-7 | TRBV7-2 | TRBD1
TGCGCCAGCAGCTTGGCTCGGGACATAGCGGAAGAAGGGTACGAGCAGTACTTC | CASSLARDIAEEGYEQYF | - | TRBJ2-7 | TRBV5-1 | -
TGTGCCAGCAGCTTAGAGGGCAGGGTTTGGTCGGCATTTAACATTCAGTACTTC | CASSLEGRVWSAFNIQYF | - | TRBJ2-4 | TRBV11-3 | -
TGTGCCAGCAGCCCCCTGGGGGCGGGACCCTACGAGCAGTACTTC | CASSPLGAGPYEQYF | - | TRBJ2-7 | TRBV14 | -
TGTGCCAGCACTGTGGACAGAAGTCCCTATGGCTACACCTTC | CASTVDRSPYGYTF | few | TRBJ1-2 | TRBV2 | -
TGTGCCAGCAGCAAGGGGACAGACGGAAACACCATATATTTT | CASSKGTDGNTIYF | - | TRBJ1-3 | TRBV11-3 | TRBD1
TGTGCCAGCAGTTCTAGCGGAGCCCCCACAGATACGCAGTATTTT | CASSSSGAPTDTQYF | - | TRBJ2-3 | TRBV28 | TRBD2
TGTGCCAGCAGGGAGGGCGCCTACAATGAGCAGTTCTTC | CASREGAYNEQFF | few | TRBJ2-1 | TRBV6-5 | -